Listed below are T cell receptor beta chains from one sample, sequenced in a study of blood T cell repertoires in COVID-19. Using immunoSEQ multiplex PCR, the repertoire was profiled, and TCRdb retains in-frame clones only, with some absent. The data contain 53,000 or so clones, approximately 91% of them seen just once; the ten biggest clones take up more than 3%. The sequenced sample was peripheral blood. These receptors all stem from a human donor in a cohort sampled during active COVID-19. The CDR3 runs from the conserved cysteine through the conserved F or W. A D gene is named only where the DNA matches it firmly. Some rows have no size entry. The others give once, few or many, or a class for an expanded clone.

CDR3	DNA	J	length	V	size	D
CATSREGGGNTIYF	TGTGCCACCAGCAGAGAGGGAGGTGGAAACACCATATATTTT	TRBJ1-3	14	TRBV15	few	-
CASSDWPHTDTQYF	TGTGCCAGCAGTGACTGGCCCCACACAGATACGCAGTATTTT	TRBJ2-3	14	TRBV6-4	-	-
CASSPGLAGQFGTDTQYF	TGTGCCAGCTCACCGGGTTTGGCAGGCCAATTCGGCACAGATACGCAGTATTTT	TRBJ2-3	18	TRBV18	-	-
CAWSGRGRNEQFF	TGTGCCTGGAGTGGGCGGGGGAGAAATGAGCAGTTCTTC	TRBJ2-1	13	TRBV30	-	TRBD2
CASRDETGTPYGYTF	TGCGCCAGCAGAGACGAGACCGGGACACCCTATGGCTACACCTTC	TRBJ1-2	15	TRBV4-1	-	-
CASSSVRGNTEAFF	TGTGCCAGCAGCTCTGTAAGAGGGAACACTGAAGCTTTCTTT	TRBJ1-1	14	TRBV14	-	-
CASSYGTGLMNTEAFF	TGCGCCAGCAGCTATGGGACAGGACTCATGAACACTGAAGCTTTCTTT	TRBJ1-1	16	TRBV5-1	-	TRBD1
CASRPIAGGPSFNEQFF	TGTGCCAGCAGGCCTATAGCGGGAGGGCCCTCGTTCAATGAGCAGTTCTTC	TRBJ2-1	17	TRBV11-2	-	TRBD2
CASSPATGSGELFF	TGTGCCAGCAGTCCAGCCACAGGGTCCGGGGAGCTGTTTTTT	TRBJ2-2	14	TRBV6-2/TRBV6-3	-	-
CASSAVTGELFF	TGTGCCAGCAGCGCGGTCACCGGGGAGCTGTTTTTT	TRBJ2-2	12	TRBV3-1/TRBV3-2	-	-
CAWWGQDAYEQYF	TGTGCCTGGTGGGGACAGGACGCCTACGAGCAGTACTTC	TRBJ2-7	13	TRBV30	-	TRBD1
CASATSGRASNEQFF	TGTGCCAGCGCTACTAGCGGGAGGGCCAGTAATGAGCAGTTCTTC	TRBJ2-1	15	TRBV27	few	TRBD2
CSARDRLQYF	TGCAGTGCTAGAGACAGGCTTCAGTACTTC	TRBJ2-5	10	TRBV20-1	-	-
CASRRDSQGEQFF	TGTGCCAGCAGGAGGGACTCTCAGGGTGAGCAGTTCTTC	TRBJ2-1	13	TRBV11-3	-	-
CASSSQRTGGGYTF	TGTGCCAGTAGTTCACAAAGGACAGGCGGAGGCTACACCTTC	TRBJ1-2	14	TRBV19	-	TRBD1
CAWNSQANTEAFF	TGTGCCTGGAACTCCCAGGCGAACACTGAAGCTTTCTTT	TRBJ1-1	13	TRBV30	-	-
CASSSPLLSSYNEQFF	TGCGCCAGCAGCAGTCCTTTACTGAGCTCCTACAATGAGCAGTTCTTC	TRBJ2-1	16	TRBV4-1	-	-
CASSLTGTRNTEAFF	TGCGCCAGCAGCTTGACAGGAACCCGGAACACTGAAGCTTTCTTT	TRBJ1-1	15	TRBV5-1	few	-
CAWSRENTEAFF	TGTGCCTGGTCCAGGGAAAACACTGAAGCTTTCTTT	TRBJ1-1	12	TRBV30	-	-
CSASGNNEQFF	TGCAGTGCTAGCGGTAACAATGAGCAGTTCTTC	TRBJ2-1	11	TRBV20-1	once	-
CAISAGEGNQPQHF	TGTGCCATTTCTGCAGGGGAAGGGAATCAGCCCCAGCATTTT	TRBJ1-5	14	TRBV10-3	once	-
CSVGGGYGYTF	TGCAGCGTTGGAGGGGGCTATGGCTACACCTTC	TRBJ1-2	11	TRBV29-1	-	-
CASSERSGQAGTNTEAFF	TGTGCCAGCAGTGAAAGGTCTGGGCAGGCCGGTACGAACACTGAAGCTTTCTTT	TRBJ1-1	18	TRBV6-1	-	-
CAWSVLIGTAYNEQFF	TGTGCCTGGAGTGTACTCATCGGGACTGCATACAATGAGCAGTTCTTC	TRBJ2-1	16	TRBV30	-	-
CAWSADRMNTEAFF	TGTGCCTGGAGTGCAGACAGGATGAACACTGAAGCTTTCTTT	TRBJ1-1	14	TRBV30	-	-
CASSLPGTGVNEQFF	TGTGCCAGCAGTTTACCGGGGACGGGAGTCAATGAGCAGTTCTTC	TRBJ2-1	15	TRBV28	once	-
CASSLAPSGAGTGELFF	TGTGCCAGCAGCTTAGCCCCTAGCGGGGCAGGCACCGGGGAGCTGTTTTTT	TRBJ2-2	17	TRBV7-2	once	TRBD2
CSASLAATGTSGKETQYF	TGCAGTGCTAGTTTGGCCGCTACCGGGACTAGCGGGAAAGAGACCCAGTACTTC	TRBJ2-5	18	TRBV20-1	-	TRBD2
CASSLVQTGRNSPLHF	TGTGCCAGCAGCTTAGTTCAGACAGGGCGGAATTCACCCCTCCACTTT	TRBJ1-6	16	TRBV7-8	-	TRBD1
CASSGNPTGTSNYNEQFF	TGTGCCAGCAGTGGAAACCCCACCGGGACTAGTAACTACAATGAGCAGTTCTTC	TRBJ2-1	18	TRBV25-1	-	TRBD2
CASSLLRGGADGYTF	TGTGCCAGCAGCTTACTTCGAGGCGGAGCCGATGGCTACACCTTC	TRBJ1-2	15	TRBV7-6	-	-
CATLYGGGSAFF	TGTGCCACCCTCTACGGGGGGGGCTCAGCTTTCTTT	TRBJ1-1	12	TRBV19	once	-
CASREKGTQHF	TGTGCCAGCAGAGAAAAGGGGACCCAGCATTTT	TRBJ1-5	11	TRBV28	-	-
CASKGGQGNQPQHF	TGTGCCAGCAAGGGGGGACAGGGGAATCAGCCCCAGCATTTT	TRBJ1-5	14	TRBV28	-	TRBD1
CAWSLTKGDLRPNEQFF	TGTGCCTGGAGTCTAACCAAGGGGGACCTACGTCCCAATGAGCAGTTCTTC	TRBJ2-1	17	TRBV30	-	-
CASSLVSGAGELFF	TGCGCCAGCAGCTTGGTGTCGGGAGCCGGGGAGCTGTTTTTT	TRBJ2-2	14	TRBV5-1	-	-
CASSYNLMGQNYGYTF	TGTGCCAGCAGTTACAATCTCATGGGGCAGAACTATGGCTACACCTTC	TRBJ1-2	16	TRBV6-2/TRBV6-3	-	-
CASSQDTSYNEQFF	TGCGCCAGCAGCCAAGATACTAGCTACAATGAGCAGTTCTTC	TRBJ2-1	14	TRBV4-3	-	-